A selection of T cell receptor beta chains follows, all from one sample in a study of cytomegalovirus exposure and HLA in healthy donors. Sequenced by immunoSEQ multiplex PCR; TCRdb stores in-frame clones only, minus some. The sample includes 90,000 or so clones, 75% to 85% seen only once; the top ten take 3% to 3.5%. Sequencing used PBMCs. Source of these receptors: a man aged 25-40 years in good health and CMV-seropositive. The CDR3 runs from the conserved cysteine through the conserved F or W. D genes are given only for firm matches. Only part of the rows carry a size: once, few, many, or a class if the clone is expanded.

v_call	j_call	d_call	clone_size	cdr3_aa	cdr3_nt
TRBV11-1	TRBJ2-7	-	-	CASSPIIPATDPYEQYF	TGTGCCAGCAGCCCCATCATACCCGCGACAGACCCCTACGAGCAGTACTTC
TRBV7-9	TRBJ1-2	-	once	CASRSQGTLYGYTF	TGTGCCAGCAGATCACAGGGAACACTATACGGCTACACCTTC
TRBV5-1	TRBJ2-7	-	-	CASSLPNSYEQYF	TGCGCCAGCAGCCTACCAAACTCCTACGAGCAGTACTTC
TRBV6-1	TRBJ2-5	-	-	CASSDYSGVEKETQYF	TGTGCCAGCAGTGACTATAGCGGAGTTGAAAAAGAGACCCAGTACTTC
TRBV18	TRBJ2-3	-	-	CASSPFRVGASTDTQYF	TGTGCCAGCTCACCATTCAGAGTGGGGGCTAGCACAGATACGCAGTATTTT
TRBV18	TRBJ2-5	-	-	CASSPNGQEQETQYF	TGTGCCAGCTCACCAAACGGCCAGGAACAAGAGACCCAGTACTTC
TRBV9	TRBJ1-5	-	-	CASSVGGGDNQPQHF	TGTGCCAGCAGCGTAGGCGGAGGGGACAATCAGCCCCAGCATTTT
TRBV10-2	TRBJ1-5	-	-	CASSGTAGYSNQPQHF	TGCGCCAGCAGTGGTACCGCCGGGTATAGCAATCAGCCCCAGCATTTT
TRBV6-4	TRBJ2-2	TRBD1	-	CASRRQGANTGELFF	TGTGCCAGCAGAAGACAGGGCGCGAACACCGGGGAGCTGTTTTTT
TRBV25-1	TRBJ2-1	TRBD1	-	CASGDRARNEQFF	TGTGCCAGCGGGGACAGGGCACGGAATGAGCAGTTCTTC
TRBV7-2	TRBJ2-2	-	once	CASSEGRNTGELFF	TGTGCCAGCAGCGAAGGGAGGAACACCGGGGAGCTGTTTTTT
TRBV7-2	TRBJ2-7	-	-	CASRAALRSYEQYF	TGTGCCAGCAGAGCTGCCCTCCGCTCCTACGAGCAGTACTTC
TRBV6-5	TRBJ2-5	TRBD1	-	CASSQQGAKRETQYF	TGTGCCAGCAGCCAACAGGGGGCTAAACGGGAGACCCAGTACTTC
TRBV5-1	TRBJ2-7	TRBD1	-	CASSFGTGSSYEQYF	TGCGCCAGCAGCTTCGGGACAGGGAGCTCCTACGAGCAGTACTTC
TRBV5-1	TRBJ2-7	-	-	CASSLERISCEQYF	TGCGCCAGCAGCTTGGAGCGGATTTCCTGCGAGCAGTACTTC
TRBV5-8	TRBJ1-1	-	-	CASSWRKEAFF	TGTGCCAGCAGCTGGAGGAAGGAAGCTTTCTTT
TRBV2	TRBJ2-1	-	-	CASGRNEQFF	TGTGCCAGCGGGCGAAATGAGCAGTTCTTC
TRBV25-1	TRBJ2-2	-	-	CASSEGQGGIGELFF	TGTGCCAGCAGTGAAGGACAGGGAGGGATCGGGGAGCTGTTTTTT
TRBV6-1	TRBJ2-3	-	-	CASSDMTDTQYF	TGTGCCAGCAGCGACATGACAGATACGCAGTATTTT
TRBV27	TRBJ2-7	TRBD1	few	CASSTGGGYEQYF	TGTGCCAGCAGTACAGGGGGCGGGTACGAGCAGTACTTC
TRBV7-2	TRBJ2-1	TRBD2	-	CASSPGTSGSWFF	TGTGCCAGCAGCCCCGGGACTAGCGGGAGTTGGTTCTTC
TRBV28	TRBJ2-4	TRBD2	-	CASSFDLGTSGRDLLAKNIQYF	TGTGCCAGCAGTTTTGATCTGGGGACTAGCGGGAGGGACCTTCTAGCCAAAAACATTCAGTACTTC
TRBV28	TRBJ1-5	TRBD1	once	CASSSHSGGAGQPQHF	TGTGCCAGCAGTTCCCACTCAGGGGGCGCGGGTCAGCCCCAGCATTTT
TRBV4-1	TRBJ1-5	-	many	CASSQVGAWNQPQHF	TGCGCCAGCAGCCAAGTAGGGGCCTGGAATCAGCCCCAGCATTTT
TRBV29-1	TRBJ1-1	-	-	CSVLQGISEAFF	TGCAGCGTTCTTCAGGGTATTTCTGAAGCTTTCTTT
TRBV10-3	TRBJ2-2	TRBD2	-	CAIAALAGGTGELFF	TGTGCCATCGCGGCCCTAGCGGGGGGCACCGGGGAGCTGTTTTTT
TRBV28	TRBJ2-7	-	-	CASSLSSYEQYF	TGTGCCAGCAGTCTAAGCTCCTACGAGCAGTACTTC
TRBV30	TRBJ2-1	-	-	CAWSGQRSSYNEQFF	TGTGCCTGGAGTGGACAGAGAAGCTCCTACAATGAGCAGTTCTTC
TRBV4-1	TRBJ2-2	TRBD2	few	CASSQEGLAGGRGTGELFF	TGCGCCAGCAGCCAAGAGGGACTAGCGGGAGGCCGGGGGACCGGGGAGCTGTTTTTT
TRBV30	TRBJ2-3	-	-	CAWSVRSATDTQYF	TGTGCCTGGAGTGTAAGATCAGCGACAGATACGCAGTATTTT
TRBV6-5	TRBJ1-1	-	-	CASSYSTVNTEAFF	TGTGCCAGCAGTTACTCGACAGTTAACACTGAAGCTTTCTTT
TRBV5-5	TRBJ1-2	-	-	CAIQGSQYGYTF	TGTGCCATACAGGGTTCTCAGTATGGCTACACCTTC
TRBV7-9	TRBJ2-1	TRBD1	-	CASSLSDRGPYNEQFF	TGTGCCAGCAGCTTATCCGACAGGGGGCCTTACAATGAGCAGTTCTTC
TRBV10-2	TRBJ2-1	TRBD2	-	CASLAGSGIAGGPYNEQFF	TGCGCCAGTCTCGCCGGGAGTGGGATAGCGGGAGGGCCCTACAATGAGCAGTTCTTC
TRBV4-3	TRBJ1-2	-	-	CASSRGGAGYTF	TGCGCCAGCAGTCGAGGGGGAGCTGGCTACACCTTC
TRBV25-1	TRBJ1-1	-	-	CASSDYQMNTEAFF	TGTGCCAGCAGCGATTATCAGATGAACACTGAAGCTTTCTTT
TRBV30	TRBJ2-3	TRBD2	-	CAWTSGSTDTQYF	TGTGCCTGGACTAGCGGGAGTACAGATACGCAGTATTTT
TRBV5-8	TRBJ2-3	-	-	CASSLGGPDTQYF	TGTGCCAGCAGCTTGGGGGGGCCAGATACGCAGTATTTT
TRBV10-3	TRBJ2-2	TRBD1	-	CAISESGQGIVTGELFF	TGTGCCATCAGTGAGTCAGGACAGGGGATAGTCACCGGGGAGCTGTTTTTT
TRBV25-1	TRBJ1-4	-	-	CASSDPQYTTNEKLFF	TGTGCCAGCAGTGACCCCCAGTACACAACTAATGAAAAACTGTTTTTT